This TCR beta chain originates from a study of radiotherapy plus CTLA-4 blockade in lung cancer listed by TCRdb under 2018. Background on the whole study: Among the enrolled patients, roughly 17% had an objective response, and roughly 30% reached disease control.

From its cysteine to its phenylalanine, the CDR3 spans 11 amino acids. Only the CDR3 part of the read is kept: 33 bases, read in frame from the first base. Trimming takes 4 bases from V and 3 bases from J, and the germline ends sit 4 bases apart. CDR1 MDHEN and CDR2 SYDVKM are derived from the germline V gene. Regarding this clone: The antigen it binds to is not known. No quality values exist for individual bases; no much larger clone is one base distant.

Results and caveats for the whole study, not just this receptor: After treatment with radiotherapy and ipilimumab, TCR clones that originated in tumors expanded in peripheral blood. Increased serum interferon-beta after radiation, together with early dynamic changes in blood T cell clones, were reported to be the strongest predictors of response.

Library preparation used the immunoSEQ multiplex PCR assay. The immuneACCESS repertoire file appears here via TCRdb, limited to in-frame rearrangements. These files lack a portion of the clones; in checked studies, under half of the deficit traces to unresolved V genes, and the cause of the others is not known. The table for this sample lists roughly 48,000 clones; roughly four fifths of them were counted only once. The ten largest make up around 8.3% of the sample. The study evaluated CTLA-4 blockade (ipilimumab) given together with focal radiation therapy in patients who had chemo-refractory metastatic non-small-cell lung cancer.

The sequence was collected from a human donor with non-small cell lung cancer who had stable disease on radiotherapy plus ipilimumab. The sequences come from peripheral blood, collected from a patient treated with radiotherapy plus ipilimumab. Recombination linked TRBV28 to TRBJ2-7, with an unclear D gene assignment. The DNA sequence reads TGTGCCAGCAGTTCCTACTACGAGCAGTACTTC. Its coded protein is CASSSYYEQYF.